The 14 T cell receptor beta chains listed next were all sequenced from one sample in a study of regulatory T cells in long-lasting Graves disease. The time point denotes: persistent/refractory GD, antithyroid drugs over 5 years with positive TRAb. With RNA extracted from PBMCs as input, the TCR library was made. The authors built TCR beta libraries using iRepertoire HTBI primers and Arm-PCR of CDR3 regions. One entry per CDR3 protein, called by TCRdb with MiXCR from the multiplex PCR reads. The sample yields 310,000 or so distinct CDR3 sequences, around 20% seen once. The sample here was peripheral blood mononuclear cells (PBMCs), taken when the disease was refractory, from a patient treated with antithyroid drugs. The source of these receptors is a female donor with Graves disease.

This chain links TRBV6-2 or TRBV6-3 with TRBJ1-5; possible D gene TRBD1, 5 bases. Germline V gene sequence: CDR1 MNHEY, CDR2 SVGEGT. Trimming left V 2 bases short and J 12 bases short, with 14 bases between. The CDR3 sequence is 13 residues long. The CDR3 loop reads CASSYPSWGSQHF. CDR3 coding DNA: TGTGCCAGCAGTTACCCAAGCTGGGGGAGCCAGCATTTT.

This clonotype was counted ten times or more. The V and J genes are TRBV5-1 and TRBJ1-2; no definite D call. With 2 bases removed from V and 0 bases from J, the gap between germline ends came to 5 bases. Germline CDR1 SGHRS, CDR2 YFSETQ. This CDR3 region has 13 residues. CDR3 DNA: TGCGCCAGCAGCTTCTTAGCTAACTATGGCTACACCTTC. Its protein is CASSFLANYGYTF.

The rearrangement links TRBV7-9 to TRBJ2-5, with D possibly called TRBD1 or TRBD2 (5 bases each). The CDR3 contains 14 residues. The V gene lost 5 bases and the J gene lost 5 bases, with 15 bases spanning the gap. Germline CDR1 is SEHNR and CDR2 is FQNEAQ (reference sequence). The CDR3 sequence is CASSTPGPAETQYF. For the CDR3, the DNA is TGTGCCAGCAGCACCCCGGGGCCGGCGGAGACCCAGTACTTC.

This clonotype has a single count. The chain has TRBV10-3 and TRBJ2-7; TRBD1 matches at 10 bases. CDR1 is ENHRY and CDR2 is SYGVKD in the germline V gene. This CDR3 has 17 amino acids. V lost 6 bases to trimming and J lost 4 bases; unmatched junction nucleotides: 15. The DNA of the CDR3 is TGTGCCATCAGCCCGGAGACAGGGGGCGGACACCTATACGAGCAGTACTTC. Translation: CAISPETGGGHLYEQYF.

The chain is built from TRBV19 and TRBJ1-5; D remains unclear. V lost 3 bases and J 4 bases, leaving 10 bases between the germline ends. The germline CDR1 and CDR2 sequences are LNHDA and SQIVND (reference sequence). The CDR3 is 14 amino acids. The chain's CDR3 is CASSMGWLNQPQHF. The CDR3 nucleotides read TGTGCCAGTAGTATGGGTTGGCTAAATCAGCCCCAGCATTTT.

The chain carries TRBV7-2 and TRBJ1-3, with D perhaps TRBD1 (6 bases). Trimming took off 6 bases at V and 4 bases at J, with 25 bases between the two ends. There are 18 residues in the CDR3. CDR1 is SGHTA, CDR2 FQGNSA, per germline. The CDR3 here is CASRRTVTGPWSGNTIYF. CDR3 nucleotide sequence: TGTGCCAGCAGGCGTACAGTTACAGGGCCTTGGTCCGGAAACACCATATATTTT.

This clonotype was counted many times. The CDR3 ends on some other residue instead of the conserved phenylalanine or tryptophan, so this is likely a read error. The DNA is omitted, as the CDR3 cannot be located on it reliably, and the CDR3 follows TCRdb's listing. This CDR3 reads CASSSLGRSHL. The gene calls are TRBV28 and TRBJ2-5; the D segment call TRBD2 is taken from the table without a DNA check. CDR1 is MDHEN, CDR2 SYDVKM, per germline. The CDR3 is 11 amino acids long, termini counted.

This chain connects TRBV27 to TRBJ2-7; 7 bases align to TRBD1. Germline V gene data show CDR1 as MNHEY and CDR2 as SMNVEV (reference sequence). The V gene end was trimmed by 2 bases and the J gene end by 0 bases; junction bases not matched to a gene: 4. The CDR3 loop spans 15 amino acids. The chain's CDR3 is CASSLDRDSSYEQYF. CDR3 DNA sequence: TGTGCCAGCAGTTTAGATCGGGACAGCTCCTACGAGCAGTACTTC.

There are many counts of this clonotype. V and J are TRBV27 and TRBJ1-5; D remains ambiguous. V was cut by 5 bases and J by 4 bases, with 6 bases left in between. Germline loops: CDR1 MNHEY, CDR2 SMNVEV (reference sequence). CDR3 length equals 12 residues. CDR3 amino acids: CASSPPNQPQHF. In DNA form, the CDR3 reads TGTGCCAGCAGTCCACCGAATCAGCCCCAGCATTTT.

DNA of the CDR3: TGCAGTGCTACTAACAGCCTAAAAGAGACCCAGTACTTC. It translates to CSATNSLKETQYF. The chain couples TRBV20-1 to TRBJ2-5; D is uncertain. Trimming took off 4 bases at V and 3 bases at J, with 12 bases between the two ends. The CDR3 has 13 amino acids. The germline V gene has CDR1 DFQATT and CDR2 SNEGSKA (reference sequence).

This clonotype was recorded at least ten times. The chain joins TRBV6-2 or TRBV6-3 to TRBJ2-5, with 7 bases identical to TRBD2. Looked up from germline, CDR1 is MNHEY and CDR2 is SVGEGT. The trim removed 4 bases at V and 5 bases at J, leaving 10 bases unmatched. The CDR3 is 15 residues long. The CDR3 spells CASSSGRARGETQYF. The CDR3 region has the DNA TGTGCCAGCAGTTCGGGTCGGGCGCGGGGGGAGACCCAGTACTTC.

The CDR3 loop is CASSLEPYSNQPQHF. The DNA of the CDR3 is TGCGCCAGCAGCTTGGAGCCGTATAGCAATCAGCCCCAGCATTTT. This sequence joins TRBV5-1 and TRBJ1-5; the D is unclear. CDR3 length equals 15 residues. Per germline, CDR1 SGHRS and CDR2 YFSETQ. Trimming stripped 0 bases from V and 0 bases from J, with 7 bases between.

The gene calls are TRBV13 and TRBJ2-7; 13 bases are a match to TRBD2. The ends lost 3 bases at V and 3 bases at J; junction bases unmatched: 5. CDR1 is PRHDT and CDR2 is FYEKMQ in the germline V gene (reference sequence). The CDR3 consists of 16 residues. The DNA of the CDR3 is TGTGCCAGCAGCTTGATAAGGACTAGCGGGAGCTACGAGCAGTACTTC. This gives the protein CASSLIRTSGSYEQYF.

The chain employs TRBV6-1 and TRBJ1-3; weak D call: TRBD1 (5 bases). The CDR3 is 12 residues long. Per germline, CDR1 MNHNS and CDR2 SASEGT. The CDR3 DNA reads TGTGCGACCGAGGGGCCCTCGGGCACCATATATTTT. This sequence encodes CATEGPSGTIYF.